This T cell receptor (beta chain) was recovered during a study of blood T cell repertoires in COVID-19. Study-level background: Collection of acute and convalescent COVID-19 samples took place in the United States, Italy and Spain. PBMCs, B-cell-depleted T cells, or T cells were the source of the cDNA or gDNA that made up the material.

The table came from immunoSEQ multiplex PCR; TCRdb's copy has only in-frame clones and leaves some out. The sample includes some 150,000 clones, roughly 84% of them seen just once. Germline V lookup: CDR1 SGHAT, CDR2 FQNNGV. CDR3 length: 17 amino acids. V lost 0 bases to trimming and J lost 2 bases; unmatched junction nucleotides: 6. The chain has TRBV11-2 and TRBJ2-1, with TRBD2 matching over 8 bases. Sequencing was carried out using peripheral blood. This sequence originates from a human donor in a cohort sampled during active COVID-19. The CDR3 is CASSLDPGRAPYNEQFF. CDR3 nucleotide sequence: TGTGCCAGCAGCTTAGATCCCGGGAGGGCCCCCTACAATGAGCAGTTCTTC.